These T cell receptor beta chains were read from a single sample in a study of T cells in Graves' hyperthyroidism and ophthalmopathy. TCRdb ran MiXCR on the multiplex PCR reads and lists one entry per CDR3 protein. The repertoire consists of 550,000 to 800,000 distinct CDR3 sequences, with around 17% occurring once and the leading ten covering under 9.5%. The sample was blood. These receptors were obtained from a man aged 18 to 29 with Graves' hyperthyroidism. The CDR3 runs from the conserved cysteine through the conserved F or W. A D gene is named only where the DNA matches it firmly. Part of the rows lack a size; the others show once, few, many or a class for expanded clones.

V gene: TRBV5-5; clone size: few; D gene: TRBD1; J gene: TRBJ1-2; CDR3 DNA: TGTGCCAGCAGCTTGGCAGGGGGCCAGTTCTATGGCTACACCTTC; CDR3 protein: CASSLAGGQFYGYTF
V gene: TRBV3-1; clone size: -; D gene: -; J gene: TRBJ2-3; CDR3 DNA: TGTGCCAGCAGTCCCCCCGCGGGGTCGGATACGCAGTATTTT; CDR3 protein: CASSPPAGSDTQYF
V gene: TRBV2; clone size: -; D gene: -; J gene: TRBJ2-6; CDR3 DNA: TGTGCCAGCAGTGAAGCGATTGGGGCCGGGGCCAACGTCCTGACTTTC; CDR3 protein: CASSEAIGAGANVLTF
V gene: TRBV28; clone size: many; D gene: -; J gene: TRBJ2-7; CDR3 DNA: TGTGCCACCAACCGCGTGAAGGTCGAGCAGTACTTC; CDR3 protein: CATNRVKVEQYF
V gene: TRBV29-1; clone size: few; D gene: TRBD1; J gene: TRBJ2-7; CDR3 DNA: TGCAGCGTCACGGACAGGGCCATCTCCTACGAGCAGTACTTC; CDR3 protein: CSVTDRAISYEQYF
V gene: TRBV3-1; clone size: -; D gene: -; J gene: TRBJ1-5; CDR3 DNA: TGTGCCAGCAGCCAAAATTCCGGGGAACAGCCCCAGCATTTT; CDR3 protein: CASSQNSGEQPQHF
V gene: TRBV24-1; clone size: -; D gene: -; J gene: TRBJ2-5; CDR3 DNA: TGTGCCACCAGTGATTTTGCAGGGAGTGGAGAGACCCAGTACTTC; CDR3 protein: CATSDFAGSGETQYF
V gene: TRBV20-1; clone size: -; D gene: -; J gene: TRBJ2-7; CDR3 DNA: TGCAGTGCTAGAGGATCCAGGCAGGGAACTTCCTACGAGCAGTACTTC; CDR3 protein: CSARGSRQGTSYEQYF
V gene: TRBV2; clone size: many; D gene: TRBD1; J gene: TRBJ1-3; CDR3 DNA: TGTGCCAGCAGCCTCCCGGGACAGGGCTACACCATATATTTT; CDR3 protein: CASSLPGQGYTIYF
V gene: TRBV6-5; clone size: few; D gene: -; J gene: TRBJ2-5; CDR3 DNA: TGTGCCAGCAGTTACTCTGTATCGACTACCCGGGAGACCCAGTACTTC; CDR3 protein: CASSYSVSTTRETQYF
V gene: TRBV7-3; clone size: many; D gene: TRBD1; J gene: TRBJ1-1; CDR3 DNA: TGTGCCAGCAGCTTCCAAGGGGGCGGGACTGAAGCTTTCTTT; CDR3 protein: CASSFQGGGTEAFF
V gene: TRBV3-1; clone size: few; D gene: -; J gene: TRBJ2-7; CDR3 DNA: TGTGCCAGCAGCCAAAAGGCAGAAACCTACGAGCAGTACTTC; CDR3 protein: CASSQKAETYEQYF
V gene: TRBV20-1; clone size: many; D gene: TRBD2; J gene: TRBJ2-1; CDR3 DNA: TGCAGTGCTAGAGGCCTAGCGGGAGCTCTCAATGAGCAGTTCTTC; CDR3 protein: CSARGLAGALNEQFF
V gene: TRBV28; clone size: many; D gene: -; J gene: TRBJ1-1; CDR3 DNA: TGTGCCAGCAGTTTATACTCTTCTCCAGGGCTAAGCACTGAAGCTTTCTTT; CDR3 protein: CASSLYSSPGLSTEAFF
V gene: TRBV18; clone size: -; D gene: TRBD2; J gene: TRBJ2-2; CDR3 DNA: TGTGCCAGCTCACCACTATCGGCGCTAGCGGGATCGAACACCGGGGAGCTGTTTTTT; CDR3 protein: CASSPLSALAGSNTGELFF
V gene: TRBV6-1; clone size: -; D gene: -; J gene: TRBJ1-1; CDR3 DNA: TGTGCCTGCCTCTTTCCGGGACCTAGGAACACTGAAGCTTTCTTT; CDR3 protein: CACLFPGPRNTEAFF
V gene: TRBV27; clone size: -; D gene: -; J gene: TRBJ2-5; CDR3 DNA: TGTGCCAGCCGCTTTCGGGCCCAAGAGACCCAGTACTTC; CDR3 protein: CASRFRAQETQYF
V gene: TRBV28; clone size: few; D gene: -; J gene: TRBJ2-1; CDR3 DNA: TGTGCCAGTGCCTTCGGGACTGCTCTTATATACAATGAGCAGTTCTTC; CDR3 protein: CASAFGTALIYNEQFF
V gene: TRBV27; clone size: few; D gene: -; J gene: TRBJ2-3; CDR3 DNA: TGTGCCAGCAGTTTTGATCCGTTGGGCACAGATACGCAGTATTTT; CDR3 protein: CASSFDPLGTDTQYF
V gene: TRBV3-1; clone size: -; D gene: -; J gene: TRBJ2-7; CDR3 DNA: TGTGCCAGCAGCCACAGGCAAGCCTGCGAGCAGTACTTC; CDR3 protein: CASSHRQACEQYF
V gene: TRBV28; clone size: few; D gene: -; J gene: TRBJ2-2; CDR3 DNA: TGTGCCAGCAGTTTACGGACTCCCTCGAACACCGGGGAGCTGTTTTTT; CDR3 protein: CASSLRTPSNTGELFF
V gene: TRBV24-1; clone size: few; D gene: TRBD2; J gene: TRBJ2-5; CDR3 DNA: TGTGCCACCAGTCAGCGGGGCCTAGAGACCCAGTACTTC; CDR3 protein: CATSQRGLETQYF
V gene: TRBV24-1; clone size: -; D gene: TRBD2; J gene: TRBJ2-1; CDR3 DNA: TGTGCCACCGGACTAGGGAATGAGCAGTTCTTC; CDR3 protein: CATGLGNEQFF
V gene: TRBV5-1; clone size: -; D gene: TRBD2; J gene: TRBJ2-7; CDR3 DNA: TGCGCCAGCACCCCCCTAGCGGGAGGTTCCTACGAGCAGTACTTC; CDR3 protein: CASTPLAGGSYEQYF
V gene: TRBV4-1; clone size: few; D gene: TRBD2; J gene: TRBJ2-7; CDR3 DNA: TGCGCCAGCAGCCATCAACTAGCGGGAGGAATAGACGAGCAGTACTTC; CDR3 protein: CASSHQLAGGIDEQYF
V gene: TRBV7-8; clone size: -; D gene: TRBD2; J gene: TRBJ2-7; CDR3 DNA: TGTGCCAGCAGCCTAAGGACTAGCGGGAGTTTCTACGAGCAGTACTTC; CDR3 protein: CASSLRTSGSFYEQYF
V gene: TRBV7-3; clone size: -; D gene: TRBD1; J gene: TRBJ2-2; CDR3 DNA: TGTGCCAGCAGTCCCCTACGACAGGGGCCGTCAACCGGGGAGCTGTTTTTT; CDR3 protein: CASSPLRQGPSTGELFF
V gene: TRBV6-2/TRBV6-3; clone size: few; D gene: -; J gene: TRBJ1-6; CDR3 DNA: TGTGCCAGCAGTGTCCCACCGGATAATAATTCACCCCTCCACTTT; CDR3 protein: CASSVPPDNNSPLHF
V gene: TRBV7-9; clone size: -; D gene: -; J gene: TRBJ1-2; CDR3 DNA: TGTGCCAGCAGCTTTGGGGAAGACAGATTCGGGGGCTACACCTTC; CDR3 protein: CASSFGEDRFGGYTF
V gene: TRBV27; clone size: -; D gene: -; J gene: TRBJ1-5; CDR3 DNA: TGTGCCAGCAGTTTAACCCTGACTGGGGATCAGCCCCAGCATTTT; CDR3 protein: CASSLTLTGDQPQHF
V gene: TRBV25-1; clone size: -; D gene: TRBD2; J gene: TRBJ2-1; CDR3 DNA: TGTGCCAGCAGTGACCCTCGAGCGGGAGGGCCGTTTGGTGAGCAGCTCTTC; CDR3 protein: CASSDPRAGGPFGEQLF
V gene: TRBV7-9; clone size: -; D gene: -; J gene: TRBJ1-1; CDR3 DNA: TGTGCCAGCAGCTATCGACAGACGAGTGAAGCTTTCTTT; CDR3 protein: CASSYRQTSEAFF
V gene: TRBV19; clone size: -; D gene: -; J gene: TRBJ2-1; CDR3 DNA: TGTGCCAGTAGTATAGTAGTTCTGGGGGGGCCAGGCTCCTACAATGAGCAGTTCTTC; CDR3 protein: CASSIVVLGGPGSYNEQFF
V gene: TRBV12-5; clone size: many; D gene: -; J gene: TRBJ2-1; CDR3 DNA: TGTGCTAGTGGTTTGGGACCCCCCATTAACAATGAGCAGTTCTTC; CDR3 protein: CASGLGPPINNEQFF
V gene: TRBV5-4; clone size: -; D gene: TRBD1; J gene: TRBJ2-7; CDR3 DNA: TGTGCCAGCAGCACCCGGGACAGCTACGAGCAGTACTTC; CDR3 protein: CASSTRDSYEQYF
V gene: TRBV27; clone size: many; D gene: -; J gene: TRBJ2-3; CDR3 DNA: TGTGCCAGCAGCACCACCGCGGTCACAGATACGCAGTATTTT; CDR3 protein: CASSTTAVTDTQYF
V gene: TRBV7-2; clone size: many; D gene: -; J gene: TRBJ2-3; CDR3 DNA: TGTGCCAGCAGCTTAGATCGGCAGGGTAACCCACGCGGAGATACGCAGTATTTT; CDR3 protein: CASSLDRQGNPRGDTQYF
V gene: TRBV11-2; clone size: many; D gene: TRBD1; J gene: TRBJ1-4; CDR3 DNA: TGTGCCAGCAGCTCACAGGGGGCGAATGAAAAACTGTTTTTT; CDR3 protein: CASSSQGANEKLFF
V gene: TRBV12-3/TRBV12-4; clone size: many; D gene: -; J gene: TRBJ2-7; CDR3 DNA: TGTGCCAGCAGCCCCCTGGGCAGGGGGGGGTACGAGCAGTACTTC; CDR3 protein: CASSPLGRGGYEQYF
V gene: TRBV29-1; clone size: few; D gene: -; J gene: TRBJ2-5; CDR3 DNA: TGCAGCGTTGAACCGCTATACCCCCCCGAGACCCAGTACTTC; CDR3 protein: CSVEPLYPPETQYF
V gene: TRBV5-4; clone size: few; D gene: TRBD1; J gene: TRBJ1-1; CDR3 DNA: TGTGCCAGCAGCTACGGGACAGGGGGGAGGCGGTCTGAAGCTTTCTTT; CDR3 protein: CASSYGTGGRRSEAFF
V gene: TRBV20-1; clone size: -; D gene: TRBD1; J gene: TRBJ2-7; CDR3 DNA: TGCAGTGCCCAGACAAGGGACAGGGGTTATGAGCAGTACTTC; CDR3 protein: CSAQTRDRGYEQYF
V gene: TRBV7-2; clone size: many; D gene: -; J gene: TRBJ2-3; CDR3 DNA: TGTGCCAGCACCCAACACGCGGGACGCACAGATACGCAGTATTTT; CDR3 protein: CASTQHAGRTDTQYF
V gene: TRBV6-1; clone size: many; D gene: TRBD2; J gene: TRBJ2-1; CDR3 DNA: TGTGCCAGCAGTGAATATCCGGGACTATATACCAATGAGCAGTTCTTC; CDR3 protein: CASSEYPGLYTNEQFF
V gene: TRBV7-2; clone size: many; D gene: -; J gene: TRBJ2-7; CDR3 DNA: TGTGCCAGCAGCCTTAAGGGGGAGGTCTACGAGCAGTACTTC; CDR3 protein: CASSLKGEVYEQYF
V gene: TRBV6-6; clone size: -; D gene: TRBD2; J gene: TRBJ2-1; CDR3 DNA: TGTGCCAGCAGTTACTCATCCGGACTAGCGGGGAGGCTGAGCTCCTACAATGAGCAGTTCTTC; CDR3 protein: CASSYSSGLAGRLSSYNEQFF
V gene: TRBV4-3; clone size: -; D gene: -; J gene: TRBJ1-3; CDR3 DNA: TGCGCCAGCAGCCAAAGAAGGTCCGACCTGGCTGGAAACACCATATATTTT; CDR3 protein: CASSQRRSDLAGNTIYF
V gene: TRBV2; clone size: many; D gene: TRBD1; J gene: TRBJ1-1; CDR3 DNA: TGTGCCAGCAGTCTACAGGGGGGGGACACTGAAGCTTTCTTT; CDR3 protein: CASSLQGGDTEAFF
V gene: TRBV7-2; clone size: -; D gene: TRBD2; J gene: TRBJ2-2; CDR3 DNA: TGTGCCGCTCCCCGGGAGGACTCTGACACCGGGGAGCTGTTTTTT; CDR3 protein: CAAPREDSDTGELFF
V gene: TRBV11-2; clone size: many; D gene: -; J gene: TRBJ2-7; CDR3 DNA: TGTGCCAGCAGCTTAGTCGTGGGACCCAGGAACGAGCAGTACTTC; CDR3 protein: CASSLVVGPRNEQYF
V gene: TRBV20-1; clone size: many; D gene: -; J gene: TRBJ1-2; CDR3 DNA: TGCAGTGCTCGCGGGGAGGTCGACTATGGCTACACCTTC; CDR3 protein: CSARGEVDYGYTF